This TCR beta chain was captured in a study of T cell repertoires in cytomegalovirus infection. The wider study: Matching HLA type, along with CMV infection, was indicated by public TCR beta signatures. Study-level results: It was HLA-C-restricted CMV-specific TCR beta clonotypes that dominated the response ex vivo.

TCRdb itself ran the reads through MiXCR, one entry per CDR3 protein. This sample has about 740,000 distinct CDR3 sequences, with around 35% found just once. The CDR3 runs to 16 residues. V lost 5 bases and J lost 1, with 14 bases in between. The germline gives CDR1 SGHTA, CDR2 FQGTGA. As to this clonotype: The antigen remains undetermined.

The sequencing used cultured PBMCs, collected from culture after CMV antigen stimulation. This receptor was obtained from a human donor in good health (CMV status not recorded). Some clones in this sample may be carry-over from other donors' samples. The genes are TRBV7-3 and TRBJ2-2; unclear D gene. The CDR3 protein is CASSPPEALNTGELFF. The CDR3 DNA reads TGTGCCAGCAGCCCTCCCGAGGCCTTGAACACCGGGGAGCTGTTTTTT.